This T cell receptor beta chain stems from a study of molecular identifiers for immune sequencing clone quantification. Findings and limits, study-wide: Naive cells had under 1% of molecules in clones above 20 RNA copies, effectors over 98%.

TCRdb ran MiXCR on the PCR reads and lists one entry per CDR3 protein. This sample has about 630,000 distinct CDR3 sequences, with less than 30% found just once. Using 10%, 30% or 50% RNA, naive CD8 libraries were derived from roughly 20,000 to 1,000,000 sorted cells. Sorting was used to obtain naive CD8 T cells (CD8+CD4-CCR7+CD45RA+). The germline CDR1 and CDR2 sequences are SGHNT and YYREEE (reference sequence). The CDR3 contains 16 residues. V lost 1 base and J 7 bases, leaving 20 bases between the germline ends. This clonotype was seen a handful of times. Its specificity is unknown. This rearrangement joins TRBV5-4 to TRBJ1-2; D might be TRBD1 (6 bases). This sequence originates from a human donor in good health. Some libraries in this study had Jurkat cell RNA spiked in. Source material: naive CD8+ T cells from blood, with Jurkat cell RNA spiked in. Subset here: FACS-sorted CD8+CD4-CCR7+CD45RA+ naive T cells. This chain's CDR3 is CASSLQGRGDLFGYTF. In DNA, the CDR3 is TGTGCCAGCAGCTTGCAGGGGAGGGGTGACCTTTTTGGCTACACCTTC.